This TCR beta chain was recorded in a study of blood T cell repertoires in COVID-19. The overall study: The study drew acute and convalescent COVID-19 samples from the United States, Italy and Spain.

Per the authors' pipeline: Researchers report that nucleated cell counts were estimated from reference gene primer amplification. Data came from immunoSEQ multiplex PCR; TCRdb stores just in-frame clones and leaves some out. For V, J and clone size, that table is used; D and trimming come from the DNA. The sample consists of 150,000 or so clones, around 80% of them appearing once. Trimming took 3 bases from V and 5 from J, leaving 6 bases between them. CDR1 SGHNT and CDR2 YYREEE come from the germline V gene (reference sequence). CDR3 length equals 12 residues. This chain links TRBV5-4 with TRBJ2-1; D uncertain. Sequencing was performed on peripheral blood. The TCR was taken from a woman between 45 and 65 years old with acute or convalescent COVID-19. CDR3 region: CASSSQDNEQFF. CDR3 DNA: TGTGCCAGCAGCTCCCAGGACAATGAGCAGTTCTTC.